Included here is one TCR beta chain sequence, with context. Assay used: immunoSEQ multiplex PCR; TCRdb lists only in-frame clones, some missing. The table shows 130,000 to 150,000 clones, with approximately 80% occurring only once. This sample is drawn from a study of blood T cell repertoires in COVID-19. V was clipped by 1 base and J by 5 bases; unmatched bases: 3. The CDR3 contains 16 residues. Germline CDR1 LGHDT, CDR2 YNNKEL (reference sequence). The J gene is TRBJ2-2, the V gene TRBV3-1 (or the pseudogene TRBV3-2), with 11 bases identical to TRBD2. The TCR originated in a woman between 55 and 75 years old with acute or convalescent COVID-19. The sample consisted of peripheral blood. CDR3 protein: CASSQASGRTTGELFF. The DNA for the CDR3 is TGTGCCAGCAGCCAAGCTAGCGGGAGGACTACCGGGGAGCTGTTTTTT.